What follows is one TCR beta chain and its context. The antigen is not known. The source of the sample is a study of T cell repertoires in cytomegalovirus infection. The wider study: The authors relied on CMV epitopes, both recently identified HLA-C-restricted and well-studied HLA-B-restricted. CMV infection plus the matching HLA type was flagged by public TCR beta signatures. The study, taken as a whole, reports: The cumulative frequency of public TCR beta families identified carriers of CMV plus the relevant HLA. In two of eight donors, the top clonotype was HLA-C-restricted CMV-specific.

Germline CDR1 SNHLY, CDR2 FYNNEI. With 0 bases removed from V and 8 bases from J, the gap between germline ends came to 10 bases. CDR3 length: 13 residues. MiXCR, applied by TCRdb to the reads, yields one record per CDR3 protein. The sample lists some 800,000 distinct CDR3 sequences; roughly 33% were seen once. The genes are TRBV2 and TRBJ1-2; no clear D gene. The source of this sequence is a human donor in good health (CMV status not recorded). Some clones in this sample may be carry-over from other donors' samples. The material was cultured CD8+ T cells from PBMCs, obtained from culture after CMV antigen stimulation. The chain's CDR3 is CASSEAKTFGYTF. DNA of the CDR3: TGTGCCAGCAGTGAAGCTAAGACATTCGGCTACACCTTC.